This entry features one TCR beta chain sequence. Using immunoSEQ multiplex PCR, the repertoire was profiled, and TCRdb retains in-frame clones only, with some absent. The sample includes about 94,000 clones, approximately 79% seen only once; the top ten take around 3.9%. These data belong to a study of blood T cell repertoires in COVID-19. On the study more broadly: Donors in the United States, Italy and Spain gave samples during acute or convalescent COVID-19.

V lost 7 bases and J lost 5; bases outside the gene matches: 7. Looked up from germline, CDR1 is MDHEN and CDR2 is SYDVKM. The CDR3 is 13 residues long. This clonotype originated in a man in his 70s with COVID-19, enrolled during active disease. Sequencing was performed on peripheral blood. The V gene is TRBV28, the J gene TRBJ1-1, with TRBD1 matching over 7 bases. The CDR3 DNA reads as TGTGCCAGCATTCTCAACAGGGGTACTGAAGCTTTCTTT. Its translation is CASILNRGTEAFF.